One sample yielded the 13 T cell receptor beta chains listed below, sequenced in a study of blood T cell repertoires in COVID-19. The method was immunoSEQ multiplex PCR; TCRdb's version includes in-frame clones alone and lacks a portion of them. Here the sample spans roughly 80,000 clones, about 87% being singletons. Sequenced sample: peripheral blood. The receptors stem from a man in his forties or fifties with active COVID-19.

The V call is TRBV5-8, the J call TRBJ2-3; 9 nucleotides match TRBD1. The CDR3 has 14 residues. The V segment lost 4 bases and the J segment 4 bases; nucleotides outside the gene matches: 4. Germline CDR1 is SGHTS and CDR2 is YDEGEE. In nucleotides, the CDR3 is TGTGCCAGCAGCCGAGGACAGGGGCCAGATACGCAGTATTTT. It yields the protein CASSRGQGPDTQYF. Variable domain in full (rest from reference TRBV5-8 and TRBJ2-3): EAGVTQSPTHLIKTRGQQATLRCSPISGHTSVYWYQQALGLGLQFLLWYDEGEERNRGNFPPRFSGRQFPNYSSELNVNALELEDSALYLCASSRGQGPDTQYFGPGTRLTVL.

For the CDR3, the DNA is TGCAGTGCTAGTGCGGGACAGGGGAATAGCAATCAGCCCCAGCATTTT. Its translation is CSASAGQGNSNQPQHF. This chain joins TRBV20-1 and TRBJ1-5, with 10 bases that match TRBD1. There are 16 residues in the CDR3. V lost 3 bases to trimming and J lost 0 bases; unmatched junction nucleotides: 5. Germline V gives CDR1 DFQATT, CDR2 SNEGSKA (reference sequence).

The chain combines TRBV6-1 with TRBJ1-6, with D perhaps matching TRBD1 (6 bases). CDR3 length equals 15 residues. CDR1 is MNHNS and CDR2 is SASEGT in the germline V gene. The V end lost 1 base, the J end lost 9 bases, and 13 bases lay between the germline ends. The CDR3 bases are TGTGCCAGCAGTGAAGATGGGGGCATTACTTCACCCCTCCACTTT. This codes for CASSEDGGITSPLHF.

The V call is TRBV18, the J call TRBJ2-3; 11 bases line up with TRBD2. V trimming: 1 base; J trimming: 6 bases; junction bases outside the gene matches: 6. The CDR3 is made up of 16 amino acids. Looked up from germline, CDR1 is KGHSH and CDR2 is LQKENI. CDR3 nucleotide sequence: TGTGCCAGCTCACCACTAGCGGGAGGGCCAGGGGATACGCAGTATTTT. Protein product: CASSPLAGGPGDTQYF.

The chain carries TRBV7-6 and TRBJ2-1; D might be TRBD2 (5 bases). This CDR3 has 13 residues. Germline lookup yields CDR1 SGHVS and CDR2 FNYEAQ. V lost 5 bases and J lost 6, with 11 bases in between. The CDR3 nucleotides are TGTGCCAGCAGCCCCGGGGAATTCAATGAGCAGTTCTTC. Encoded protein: CASSPGEFNEQFF.

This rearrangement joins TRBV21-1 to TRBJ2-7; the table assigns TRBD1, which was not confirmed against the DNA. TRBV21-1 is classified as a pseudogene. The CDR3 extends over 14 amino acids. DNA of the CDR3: TGTGCCAGCAGCCGTCGGACAGGGGAAAGCGAGCAGTACTTC. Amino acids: CASSRRTGESEQYF.

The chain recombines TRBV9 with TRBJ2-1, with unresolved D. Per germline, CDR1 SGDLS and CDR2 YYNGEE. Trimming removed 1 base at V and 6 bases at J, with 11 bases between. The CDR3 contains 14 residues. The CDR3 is CASSVFPQANEQFF. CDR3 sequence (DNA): TGTGCCAGCAGCGTATTCCCCCAGGCCAATGAGCAGTTCTTC.

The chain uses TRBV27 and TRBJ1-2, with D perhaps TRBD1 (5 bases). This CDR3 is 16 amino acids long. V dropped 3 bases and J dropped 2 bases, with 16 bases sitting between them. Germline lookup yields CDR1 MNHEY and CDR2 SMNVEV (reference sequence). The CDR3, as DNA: TGTGCCAGCAGTTTCCTTGGGGGAGGGGAGAACTATGGCTACACCTTC. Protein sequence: CASSFLGGGENYGYTF.

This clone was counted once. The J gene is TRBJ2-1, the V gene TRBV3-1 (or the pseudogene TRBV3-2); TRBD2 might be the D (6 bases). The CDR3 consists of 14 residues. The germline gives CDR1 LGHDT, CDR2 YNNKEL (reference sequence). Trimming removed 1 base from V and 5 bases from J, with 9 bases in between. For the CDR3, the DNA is TGTGCCAGCAGCCAAGGCGGGGTAGACAATGAGCAGTTCTTC. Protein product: CASSQGGVDNEQFF.

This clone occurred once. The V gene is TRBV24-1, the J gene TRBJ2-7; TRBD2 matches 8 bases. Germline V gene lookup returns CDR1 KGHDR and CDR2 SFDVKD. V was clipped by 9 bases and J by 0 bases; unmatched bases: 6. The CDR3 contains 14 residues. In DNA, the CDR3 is TGTGCCACCGAGGGCACTAGCGGCTCCTACGAGCAGTACTTC. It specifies CATEGTSGSYEQYF.

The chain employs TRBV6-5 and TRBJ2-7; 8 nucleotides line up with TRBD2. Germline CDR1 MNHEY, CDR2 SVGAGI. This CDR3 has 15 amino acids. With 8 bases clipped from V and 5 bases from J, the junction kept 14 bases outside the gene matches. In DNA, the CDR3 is TGTGCCAGCGCGGTCAGCGGGAGTTCTAACAACGAGCAGTACTTC. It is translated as CASAVSGSSNNEQYF.

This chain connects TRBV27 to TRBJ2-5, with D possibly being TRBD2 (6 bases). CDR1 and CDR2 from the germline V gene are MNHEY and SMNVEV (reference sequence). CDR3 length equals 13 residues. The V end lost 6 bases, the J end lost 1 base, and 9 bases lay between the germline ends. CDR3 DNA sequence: TGTGCCAGCAGGATTAGCGGCCAAGAGACCCAGTACTTC. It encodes CASRISGQETQYF.

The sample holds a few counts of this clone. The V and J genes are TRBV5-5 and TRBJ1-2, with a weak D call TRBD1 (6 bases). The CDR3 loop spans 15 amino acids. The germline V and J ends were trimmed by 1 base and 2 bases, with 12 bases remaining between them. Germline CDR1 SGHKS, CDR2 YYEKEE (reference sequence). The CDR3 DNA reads TGTGCCAGCAGCTTGTTAGATCAGGGGAACTATGGCTACACCTTC. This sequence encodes CASSLLDQGNYGYTF. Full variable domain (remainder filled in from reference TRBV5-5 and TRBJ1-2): DAGVTQSPTHLIKTRGQQVTLRCSPISGHKSVSWYQQVLGQGPQFIFQYYEKEERGRGNFPDRFSARQFPNYSSELNVNALLLGDSALYLCASSLLDQGNYGYTFGSGTRLTVV.